This T cell receptor beta chain was profiled in a study of T cell repertoires in cytomegalovirus infection. Study as a whole: CMV epitopes used comprised recently identified HLA-C-restricted ones and well-studied HLA-B-restricted ones. CMV infection together with matching HLA type was indicated by public TCR beta signatures.

Concerning this clonotype itself: Its specificity is unknown. At one end, the junction sequence differs from germline, possibly due to a read error.

TCRdb ran MiXCR on the reads and lists one entry per CDR3 protein. The table records roughly 800,000 distinct CDR3 sequences, almost 30% of them present only once. Material: cultured CD8+ T cells from PBMCs, obtained from culture after CMV antigen stimulation. The receptor comes from a human donor in good health (CMV status not recorded). Some clones in this sample may be carry-over from other donors' samples.

The CDR3 DNA reads TGTGCCAGCAGCTTGGATATCGGGACAGGTCGATTC. Translating it yields CASSLDIGTGRF. The chain carries TRBV5-5 and TRBJ1-2; 8 bases agree with TRBD1. From germline, CDR1 is SGHKS and CDR2 YYEKEE (reference sequence). The CDR3 runs 12 residues.